Listed here is a single TCR beta chain. No antigen is known for it. This entry comes from a study of a mutant IDH1 vaccine in newly diagnosed glioma. Study at large: Treatment recipients were roughly 62% male and around 40% female, and their mean age was roughly 44 years. The earlier regimen, radiotherapy, temozolomide, or both, was most often both.

Stated time point: week 35, safety follow-up. Vaccination comprised doses that each held 300 ug of mutant IDH1 20-mer peptide, plus topical imiquimod. V lost 2 bases and J lost 2, with 15 bases in between. The CDR3 covers 15 residues. Germline-derived CDR1 and CDR2 are GTSNPN and SVGIG (reference sequence). Study observations and caveats: The authors found pseudoprogression apparently unrelated to changes in top peripheral T cell clonotypes.

TCRdb keeps only in-frame clones here, not all; method: immunoSEQ multiplex PCR. The table has 35,000 to 45,000 clones, 65% to 90% seen once; the top ten hold approximately 4.6%. Material: PBMCs, obtained from a glioma patient whose treatment included an IDH1 peptide vaccine. The source of this sequence is a woman aged 45-59 years with glioma. The chain is built from TRBV30 and TRBJ1-2; no reliable D call. The CDR3 protein is CAWSTSYGPNYGYTF. In DNA form, the CDR3 reads TGTGCCTGGAGTACATCTTATGGACCCAACTATGGCTACACCTTC. The entire variable domain, with the rest obtained from reference TRBV30 and TRBJ1-2, is as follows: SQTIHQWPATLVQPVGSPLSLECTVEGTSNPNLYWYRQAAGRGLQLLFYSVGIGQISSEVPQNLSASRPQDRQFILSSKKLLLSDSGFYLCAWSTSYGPNYGYTFGSGTRLTVV.